One and the same sample provided the 6 T cell receptor beta chains below, sequenced in a study of response to subunit inactivated influenza vaccine. TCRdb re-called the RT-PCR reads through MiXCR, storing one row per CDR3 protein. The sample consists of 530,000 or so distinct CDR3 sequences, approximately 12% of them appearing once. The material sequenced was PBMCs from blood, taken on the day of vaccination. The receptors derive from a man between 50 and 59 years old who received an inactivated influenza vaccine.

This clonotype was picked up many times. V and J are TRBV6-2 or TRBV6-3 and TRBJ2-3; TRBD2 matches at 7 bases. The length of the CDR3 is 21 residues. The germline gives CDR1 MNHEY, CDR2 SVGEGT. The V segment lost 5 bases and the J segment 1 base; nucleotides outside the gene matches: 24. The CDR3 bases are TGTGCCAGCAGTCCGGTACGGGTCGGGCTATCACGGGGGGAAGGCACAGATACGCAGTATTTT. Translating it yields CASSPVRVGLSRGEGTDTQYF.

This chain joins TRBV5-6 and TRBJ2-7; TRBD1 agrees at 8 bases. This CDR3 is built from 18 residues. V dropped 1 base and J dropped 0; count of bases not matched to a gene: 12. Germline V CDR1 and CDR2: SGHDT, YYEEEE. The CDR3 nucleotides are TGTGCCAGCAGCTTGTTCCCCAGGGGGCCCGAAGCCTCCTACGAGCAGTACTTC. Translating gives CASSLFPRGPEASYEQYF.

This clonotype has more than one count but fewer than ten. V and J are TRBV5-6 and TRBJ2-7, with D possibly TRBD1 on 5 matching bases. CDR1 is SGHDT and CDR2 is YYEEEE in the germline V gene. The length of the CDR3 is 14 residues. V lost 4 bases, J lost 2 bases, and 13 bases lay in between. Here the CDR3 DNA reads TGTGCCAGCAGCAAGTTTCCAGGGACCTACGAGCAGTACTTC. Translated: CASSKFPGTYEQYF.

This clonotype has a count of ten or more. The chain is built from TRBV2 and TRBJ2-5; no firm D call. Germline-derived CDR1 and CDR2 are SNHLY and FYNNEI. The CDR3 is 14 amino acids. Trimming pared 6 bases from V and 2 bases from J, leaving 13 bases between. For the CDR3, the DNA is TGTGCCAGCAGCCAAGGCAGGTGGCAAGAGACCCAGTACTTC. Protein: CASSQGRWQETQYF.

In its sample, this clonotype was seen many times. This chain uses TRBV6-4 with TRBJ2-5; D assignment may be TRBD1 or TRBD2 (6 bases each). The CDR3 length is 21 residues. CDR1 and CDR2 from the germline V gene are MRHNA and SNTAGT. V gave up 5 bases and J gave up 2 bases, with 33 bases separating them. The CDR3 sequence: CASSTSWGAASSIVRQETQYF. The CDR3 coding sequence is TGTGCCAGCAGTACCTCATGGGGGGCCGCGAGCTCTATAGTTAGGCAAGAGACCCAGTACTTC.

The V call is TRBV5-6, the J call TRBJ2-5, with D possibly TRBD2 on 6 matching bases. The CDR3 has 12 residues. The germline V gene has CDR1 SGHDT and CDR2 YYEEEE. The V gene lost 3 bases and the J gene lost 6 bases, with 9 bases spanning the gap. The CDR3 here is CASSSGEKTQYF. In DNA form, the CDR3 reads TGTGCCAGCAGCTCGGGGGAGAAGACCCAGTACTTC. The full variable domain, its missing parts supplied by reference TRBV5-6 and TRBJ2-5, is DAGVTQSPTHLIKTRGQQVTLRCSPKSGHDTVSWYQQALGQGPQFIFQYYEEEERQRGNFPDRFSGHQFPNYSSELNVNALLLGDSALYLCASSSGEKTQYFGPGTRLLVL.